This T cell receptor (beta chain) was obtained from a study of Graves' ophthalmopathy and Graves' hyperthyroidism. Investigators amplified TCR beta CDR3 regions from RNA transcripts. The first-round RT-PCR employed HTBI primers together with the Qiagen OneStep RT-PCR kit. A multiplex PCR was then performed as the second round. TCRdb analysed the multiplex PCR reads with MiXCR anew, one entry per CDR3 protein. The sample includes roughly 400,000 distinct CDR3 sequences, 15% to 20% seen only once; the top ten take around 1.5%. The CDR3 spans 14 residues. Germline V gene sequence: CDR1 LNHNV, CDR2 YYDKDF (reference sequence). Between the trimmed V and J ends, which lost 8 bases and 2 bases, there was a span of 13 bases. This clonotype was seen repeatedly, ten times or more. No antigen is known for it. Notes on the study in general: Discriminating ophthalmopathy from stable hyperthyroidism, a 13-signature model attained a sensitivity of about 90% and a specificity of around 83%.

The J gene is TRBJ1-5, the V gene TRBV15, with D tentatively TRBD1 (5 bases). This TCR was sampled from a woman aged 18-29 years with Graves' ophthalmopathy. Sequenced sample: peripheral blood. CDR3 in DNA: TGTGCCACCGGGGCGGAGTGGGGCAATCAGCCCCAGCATTTT. Translating gives CATGAEWGNQPQHF.